The sequence of this TCR beta chain was determined in a study of CD8 T cells in ankylosing spondylitis. TCRdb itself ran the 5' RACE reads through MiXCR, one entry per CDR3 protein. The table has fewer than 400,000 distinct CDR3 sequences, more than 20% seen once. Study results and caveats: Typical of ankylosing spondylitis blood, it appeared, was a TCR beta motif of fewer than ten highly homologous variants. Peripheral blood held disease-linked clones only at relatively low frequency, and these were CD8+.

As to this clonotype: Its antigen is still unknown.

This TCR was recovered from a male donor with ankylosing spondylitis. The sequenced sample consisted of blood, either unsorted or a sorted T cell fraction (not recorded which).

The CDR3 sequence: CASSLVGRNNSPLHF. The CDR3 DNA reads TGTGCCAGCAGCCTCGTTGGACGTAATAATTCACCCCTCCACTTT. This chain connects TRBV6-1 to TRBJ1-6, with D unresolved. This CDR3 is 15 amino acids long. Per the germline V gene, CDR1 is MNHNS and CDR2 is SASEGT. V lost 6 bases and J lost 5, with 14 bases in between.